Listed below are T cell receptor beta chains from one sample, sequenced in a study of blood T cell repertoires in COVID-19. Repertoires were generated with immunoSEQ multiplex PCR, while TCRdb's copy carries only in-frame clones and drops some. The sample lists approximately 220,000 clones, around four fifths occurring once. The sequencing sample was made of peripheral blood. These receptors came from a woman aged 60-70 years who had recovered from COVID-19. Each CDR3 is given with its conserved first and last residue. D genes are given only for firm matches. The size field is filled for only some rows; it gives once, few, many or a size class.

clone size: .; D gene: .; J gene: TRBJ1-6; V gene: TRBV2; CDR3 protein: CASSPAGGSPLHF; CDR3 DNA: TGTGCCAGCAGTCCCGCCGGGGGTTCACCCCTCCACTTT
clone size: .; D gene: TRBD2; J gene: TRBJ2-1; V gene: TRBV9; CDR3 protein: CASGRSSGGQYNEQFF; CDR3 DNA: TGTGCCAGCGGACGATCTAGCGGGGGGCAGTACAATGAGCAGTTCTTC
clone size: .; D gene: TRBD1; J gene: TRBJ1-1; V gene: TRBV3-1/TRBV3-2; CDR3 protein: CASSPPGTVSTDTEAFF; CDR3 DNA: TGTGCCAGCAGCCCTCCGGGGACAGTGTCTACGGACACTGAAGCTTTCTTT
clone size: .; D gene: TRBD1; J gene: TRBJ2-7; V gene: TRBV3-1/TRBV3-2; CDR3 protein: CASSLGTVYEQYF; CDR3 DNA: TGTGCCAGCAGCCTTGGGACAGTTTACGAGCAGTACTTC
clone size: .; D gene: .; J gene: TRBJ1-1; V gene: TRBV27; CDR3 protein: CASSLSYRANTEAFF; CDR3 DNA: TGTGCCAGCAGTTTATCCTACAGGGCGAACACTGAAGCTTTCTTT
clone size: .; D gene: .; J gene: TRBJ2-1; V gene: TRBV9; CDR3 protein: CASSLIGGLGNEQFF; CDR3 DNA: TGTGCCAGCAGCCTGATCGGGGGTCTAGGAAATGAGCAGTTCTTC
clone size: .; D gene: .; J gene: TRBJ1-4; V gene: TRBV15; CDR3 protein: CATTLTGIGEKLFF; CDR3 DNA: TGTGCCACCACCTTAACAGGGATAGGTGAAAAACTGTTTTTT
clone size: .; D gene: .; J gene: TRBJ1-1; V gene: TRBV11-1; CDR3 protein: CASSSRQALNTEAFF; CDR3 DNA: TGTGCCAGCAGCAGCCGACAGGCATTGAACACTGAAGCTTTCTTT
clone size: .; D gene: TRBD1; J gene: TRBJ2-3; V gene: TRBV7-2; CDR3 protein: CASSSDRGADTQYF; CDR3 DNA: TGTGCCAGCAGCTCGGACAGGGGAGCGGATACGCAGTATTTT
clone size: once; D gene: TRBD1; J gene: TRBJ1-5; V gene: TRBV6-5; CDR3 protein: CASSSRTGMSNQPQHF; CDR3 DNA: TGTGCCAGCAGTTCGCGGACAGGAATGAGCAATCAGCCCCAGCATTTT
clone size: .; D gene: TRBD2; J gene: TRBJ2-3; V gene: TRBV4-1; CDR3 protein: CASSRASGGTTDTQYF; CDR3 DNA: TGCGCCAGCAGCCGAGCTAGCGGGGGGACCACAGATACGCAGTATTTT
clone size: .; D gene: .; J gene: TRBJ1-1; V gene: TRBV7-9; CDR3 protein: CASSLVMFLNTEAFF; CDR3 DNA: TGTGCCAGCAGCTTAGTTATGTTTTTAAACACTGAAGCTTTCTTT
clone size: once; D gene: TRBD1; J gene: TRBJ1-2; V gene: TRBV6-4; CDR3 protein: CASSLRRQGMNGYTF; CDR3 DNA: TGTGCCAGCAGTCTCAGAAGACAGGGGATGAATGGCTACACCTTC
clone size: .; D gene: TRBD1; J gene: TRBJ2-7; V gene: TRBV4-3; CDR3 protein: CASSQDSGTGYHEQYF; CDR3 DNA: TGCGCCAGCAGCCAAGATTCGGGGACAGGGTACCACGAGCAGTACTTC
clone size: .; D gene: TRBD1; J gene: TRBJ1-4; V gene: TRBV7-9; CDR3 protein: CASSSTTGGSSNEKLFF; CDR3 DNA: TGTGCCAGCAGCTCCACGACAGGGGGCTCTTCTAATGAAAAACTGTTTTTT
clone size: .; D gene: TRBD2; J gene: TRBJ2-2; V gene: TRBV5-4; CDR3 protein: CASSLGLAGLTGELFF; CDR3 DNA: TGTGCCAGCAGCTTGGGACTAGCGGGGCTCACCGGGGAGCTGTTTTTT
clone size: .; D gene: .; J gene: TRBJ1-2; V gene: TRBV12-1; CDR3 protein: CASSFARQNYGYTF; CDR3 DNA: TGTGCCAGCAGCTTTGCGCGGCAGAACTATGGCTACACCTTC
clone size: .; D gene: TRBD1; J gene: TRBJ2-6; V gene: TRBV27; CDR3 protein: CASSLRDRAGANVLTF; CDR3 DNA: TGTGCCAGCAGTCTCCGGGACAGGGCTGGGGCCAACGTCCTGACTTTC
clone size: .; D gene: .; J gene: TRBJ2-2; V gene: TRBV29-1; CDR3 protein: CSVGPSETTTGELFF; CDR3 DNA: TGCAGCGTGGGCCCATCGGAGACTACCACCGGGGAGCTGTTTTTT
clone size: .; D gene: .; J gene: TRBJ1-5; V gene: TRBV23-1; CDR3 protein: CASSQGRVRDNQPQHF; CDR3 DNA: TGCGCCAGCAGTCAAGGGAGGGTCCGGGACAATCAGCCCCAGCATTTT
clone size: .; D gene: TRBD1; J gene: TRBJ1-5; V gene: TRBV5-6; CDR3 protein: CASSRDRGGQPQHF; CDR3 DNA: TGTGCCAGCAGCCGGGACAGGGGCGGGCAGCCCCAGCATTTT
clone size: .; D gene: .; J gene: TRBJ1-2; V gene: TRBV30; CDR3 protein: CAWSVLRENYGYTF; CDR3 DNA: TGTGCCTGGAGTGTACTTCGGGAAAACTATGGCTACACCTTC
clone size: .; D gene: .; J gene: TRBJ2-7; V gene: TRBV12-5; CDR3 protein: CASGLSRQYYEQYF; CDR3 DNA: TGTGCTAGTGGTTTGTCGCGGCAGTACTACGAGCAGTACTTC
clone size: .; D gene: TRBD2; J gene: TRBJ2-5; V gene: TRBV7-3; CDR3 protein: CASSPSGGRTFETQYF; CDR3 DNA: TGTGCCAGCAGCCCCAGCGGGGGGCGTACATTCGAGACCCAGTACTTC
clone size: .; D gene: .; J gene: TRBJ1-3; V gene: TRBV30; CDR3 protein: CAWSTGLHSGNTIYF; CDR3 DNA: TGTGCCTGGAGTACAGGGCTGCACTCTGGAAACACCATATATTTT
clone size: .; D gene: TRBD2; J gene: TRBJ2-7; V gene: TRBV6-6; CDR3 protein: CASTRTSDPYEQYF; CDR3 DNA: TGTGCCAGCACCAGGACTAGCGACCCCTACGAGCAGTACTTC
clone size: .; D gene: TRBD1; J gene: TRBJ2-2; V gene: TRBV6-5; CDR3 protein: CASSRQGMNTGELFF; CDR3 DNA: TGTGCCAGCAGTCGACAGGGTATGAACACCGGGGAGCTGTTTTTT
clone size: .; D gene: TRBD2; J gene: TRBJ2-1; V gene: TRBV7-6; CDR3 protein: CASSARLRASGYNEQFF; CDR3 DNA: TGTGCCAGCAGCGCGCGGCTTAGGGCTAGCGGTTACAATGAGCAGTTCTTC
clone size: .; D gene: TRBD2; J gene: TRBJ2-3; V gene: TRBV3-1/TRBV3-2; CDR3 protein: CASSQGTSGGADTQYF; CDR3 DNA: TGTGCCAGCAGCCAAGGGACTAGCGGGGGAGCAGATACGCAGTATTTT
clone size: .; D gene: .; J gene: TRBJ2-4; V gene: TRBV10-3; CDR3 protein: CAISSLAKNIQYF; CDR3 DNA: TGTGCCATCAGTTCACTAGCCAAAAACATTCAGTACTTC
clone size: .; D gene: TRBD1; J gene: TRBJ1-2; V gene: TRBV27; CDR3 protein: CASRTWTGEEEGYTF; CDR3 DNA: TGTGCCAGCAGAACCTGGACAGGGGAGGAAGAAGGCTACACCTTC
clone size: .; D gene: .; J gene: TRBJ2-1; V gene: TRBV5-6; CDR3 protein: CASSLVLEVANEQFF; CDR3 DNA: TGTGCCAGCAGCCTCGTTTTAGAGGTAGCGAATGAGCAGTTCTTC
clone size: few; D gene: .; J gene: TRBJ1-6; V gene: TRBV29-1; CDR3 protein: CSVGTDYNSPLHF; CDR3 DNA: TGCAGCGTTGGGACAGATTATAATTCACCCCTCCACTTT
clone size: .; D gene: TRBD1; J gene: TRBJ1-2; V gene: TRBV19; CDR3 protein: CASGQTGEEASGYTF; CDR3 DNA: TGTGCCAGTGGGCAGACAGGGGAGGAGGCGAGCGGCTACACCTTC
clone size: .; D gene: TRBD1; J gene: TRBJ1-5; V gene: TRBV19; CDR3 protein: CASGQGVWSGNQPQHF; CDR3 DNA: TGTGCCAGCGGACAGGGGGTTTGGTCCGGCAATCAGCCCCAGCATTTT
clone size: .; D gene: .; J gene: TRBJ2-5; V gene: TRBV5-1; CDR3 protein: CASSLGTGLETQYF; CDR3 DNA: TGCGCCAGCAGCTTGGGCACAGGGTTAGAGACCCAGTACTTC
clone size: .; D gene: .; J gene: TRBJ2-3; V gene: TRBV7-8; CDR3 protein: CASTTRRVLYTDTQYF; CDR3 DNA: TGTGCCAGCACCACTCGCAGGGTTCTATACACAGATACGCAGTATTTT
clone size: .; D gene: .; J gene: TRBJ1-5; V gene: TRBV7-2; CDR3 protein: CASSLVEGGQPQHF; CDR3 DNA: TGTGCCAGCAGCTTAGTCGAGGGAGGGCAGCCCCAGCATTTT
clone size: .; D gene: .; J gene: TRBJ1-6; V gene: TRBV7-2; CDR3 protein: CASSLVGALSPLHF; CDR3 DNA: TGCGCCAGCAGCTTAGTCGGAGCCCTGTCACCCCTCCACTTT
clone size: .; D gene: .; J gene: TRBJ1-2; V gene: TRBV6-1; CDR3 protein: CASSDLWANYGYTF; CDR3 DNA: TGTGCCAGCAGTGACCTATGGGCCAACTATGGCTACACCTTC
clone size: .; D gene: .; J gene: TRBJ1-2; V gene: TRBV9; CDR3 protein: CASSPRDMAGPDYGYTF; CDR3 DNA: TGTGCCAGCAGCCCCCGCGATATGGCGGGTCCGGACTATGGCTACACCTTC
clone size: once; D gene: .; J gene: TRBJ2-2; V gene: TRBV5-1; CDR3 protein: CASSSGTTNTGELFF; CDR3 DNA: TGCGCCAGCAGCTCCGGGACAACGAACACCGGGGAGCTGTTTTTT
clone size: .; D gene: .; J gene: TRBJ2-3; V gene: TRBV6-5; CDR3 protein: CASSPGHLTDTQYF; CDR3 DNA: TGTGCCAGCAGCCCGGGACACCTCACAGATACGCAGTATTTT
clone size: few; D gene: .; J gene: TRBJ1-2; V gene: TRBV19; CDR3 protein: CATDRDNERGYTF; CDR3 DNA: TGTGCCACCGACCGGGACAACGAGAGGGGCTACACCTTC
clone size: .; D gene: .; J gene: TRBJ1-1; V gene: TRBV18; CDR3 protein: CASSPQVDRNTEAFF; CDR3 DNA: TGTGCCAGCTCACCACAGGTGGACAGGAACACTGAAGCTTTCTTT
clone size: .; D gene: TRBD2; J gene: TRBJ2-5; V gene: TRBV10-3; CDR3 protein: CAINHKLAGQETQYF; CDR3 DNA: TGTGCCATCAATCATAAACTAGCGGGTCAAGAGACCCAGTACTTC
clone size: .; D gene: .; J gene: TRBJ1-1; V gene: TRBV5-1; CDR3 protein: CASSLTGMMNTEAFF; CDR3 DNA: TGCGCCAGCAGCTTGACAGGGATGATGAACACTGAAGCTTTCTTT
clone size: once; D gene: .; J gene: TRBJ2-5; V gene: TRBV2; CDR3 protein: CASSLSAQYF; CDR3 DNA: TGTGCCAGCAGTCTTTCGGCCCAGTACTTC
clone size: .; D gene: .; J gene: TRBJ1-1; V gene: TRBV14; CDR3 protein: CASSLNPTGLNFF; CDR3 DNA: TGTGCCAGCAGCCTCAACCCGACAGGCTTGAACTTCTTT
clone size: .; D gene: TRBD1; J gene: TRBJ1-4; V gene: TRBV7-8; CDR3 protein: CASTARAGGVSNEKLFF; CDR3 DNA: TGTGCCAGCACCGCCCGGGCAGGGGGCGTTTCGAATGAAAAACTGTTTTTT
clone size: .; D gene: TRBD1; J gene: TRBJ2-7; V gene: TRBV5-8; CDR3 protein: CASSSENRGYEQYF; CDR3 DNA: TGTGCCAGCAGCTCGGAAAACAGGGGCTACGAGCAGTACTTC
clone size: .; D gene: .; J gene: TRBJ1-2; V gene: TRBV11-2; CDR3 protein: CASSLFGEAANYGYTF; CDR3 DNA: TGTGCCAGCAGCTTATTTGGTGAAGCGGCTAACTATGGCTACACCTTC
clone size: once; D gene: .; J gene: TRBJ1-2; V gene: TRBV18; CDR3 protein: CASSRGDVSYTF; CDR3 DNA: TGTGCCAGCTCACGGGGGGACGTGAGCTACACCTTC
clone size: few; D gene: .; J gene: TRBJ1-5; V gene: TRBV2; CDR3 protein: CASTPEGDQPQHF; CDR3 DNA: TGTGCCTCCACCCCCGAGGGTGATCAGCCCCAGCATTTT
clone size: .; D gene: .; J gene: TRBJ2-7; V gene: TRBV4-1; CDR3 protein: CASSPPGTYEQYF; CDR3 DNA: TGCGCCAGCAGCCCCCCAGGTACCTACGAGCAGTACTTC
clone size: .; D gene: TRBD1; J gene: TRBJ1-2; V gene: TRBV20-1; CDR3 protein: CSASGGQFYGYTF; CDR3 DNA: TGCAGTGCTAGTGGGGGACAGTTCTATGGCTACACCTTC
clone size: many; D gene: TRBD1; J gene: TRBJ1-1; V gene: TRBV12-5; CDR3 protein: CASGTQGPTEAFF; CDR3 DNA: TGTGCTAGTGGTACACAGGGGCCCACTGAAGCTTTCTTT